One sample yielded the 20 T cell receptor beta chains listed below, sequenced in a study of CD8+ T cells in alopecia areata. RNA was isolated and reverse transcribed to cDNA, the sequencing template. Sequenced by immunoSEQ multiplex PCR; TCRdb stores in-frame clones only, minus some. The repertoire holds over 100,000 clones, with roughly three fifths as singletons. The treatment is: oral pan-JAK inhibitor, 5-10 mg twice daily. Material: CD8+ T cells sorted from blood, obtained at week 24, from a patient treated with tofacitinib. The source is a human donor with alopecia areata.

This clone was detected a few times. The chain combines TRBV11-2 with TRBJ1-4, with D perhaps TRBD1 (6 bases). The V and J ends lost 1 base and 2 bases respectively, with 8 bases between them. This CDR3 comprises 15 residues. The germline V gene encodes CDR1 SGHAT and CDR2 FQNNGV. The CDR3 DNA reads TGTGCCAGCAGCTTAGTAGGGGGGACTAATGAAAAACTGTTTTTT. Translation gives CASSLVGGTNEKLFF.

The rearrangement uses TRBV13 and TRBJ2-1, with TRBD2 identical over 10 bases. V gave up 6 bases and J gave up 4 bases; unmatched junction bases: 3. The CDR3 runs 14 residues. Germline V gene sequence: CDR1 PRHDT, CDR2 FYEKMQ (reference sequence). The CDR3, as DNA: TGTGCCAGCAGGCTAGCGGGGGCATACAATGAGCAGTTCTTC. It translates to CASRLAGAYNEQFF.

This chain joins TRBV10-2 and TRBJ1-2; tentatively, D is TRBD1 (5 bases). CDR3 length equals 14 residues. V lost 0 bases and J lost 3, with 8 bases in between. Germline lookup yields CDR1 WSHSY and CDR2 SAAADI. CDR3 region: CASSESRGYYGYTF. The CDR3 DNA follows: TGCGCCAGCAGTGAGTCGAGGGGATACTATGGCTACACCTTC.

The V and J genes are TRBV6-6 and TRBJ1-4; D uncertain. Germline loops: CDR1 MNHNY, CDR2 SVGAGI (reference sequence). V lost 0 bases to trimming and J lost 7 bases, with 12 bases between them. This CDR3 region has 15 residues. The CDR3 sequence is CASSYSEREGEKLFF. CDR3 sequence (DNA): TGTGCCAGCAGTTACTCGGAAAGGGAGGGTGAAAAACTGTTTTTT.

This chain links TRBV7-9 with TRBJ2-1; 7 bases match TRBD1. CDR1 and CDR2 from the germline V gene are SEHNR and FQNEAQ (reference sequence). CDR3 size: 15 residues. V shed 1 base, J shed 4 bases, and the junction held 4 bases outside the gene matches. The CDR3 DNA follows: TGTGCCAGCAGCTTAGAGGGCAGGGGGTACAATGAGCAGTTCTTC. Amino acid sequence: CASSLEGRGYNEQFF.

The chain couples TRBV28 to TRBJ1-5, with D unclear. CDR3 length: 14 residues. V was clipped by 3 bases and J by 0 bases, with 6 bases between them. The germline V gene has CDR1 MDHEN and CDR2 SYDVKM. CDR3 amino acids: CASSFRDSNQPQHF. The CDR3 DNA reads as TGTGCCAGCAGTTTTAGGGATAGCAATCAGCCCCAGCATTTT.

This clone was seen a few times. The chain links TRBV29-1 to TRBJ2-7, with TRBD1 as a possible D gene (8 bases). The CDR3 extends over 12 amino acids. Between the trimmed V and J ends, which lost 4 bases and 7 bases, there was a span of 14 bases. CDR1 SQVTM and CDR2 ANQGSEA come from the germline V gene. For the CDR3, the DNA is TGCAGCGTTGTACAGGGGGAGGGGGAGCAGTACTTC. Encoded protein: CSVVQGEGEQYF.

The V gene is TRBV13, the J gene TRBJ2-3; TRBD2 matches at 9 bases. Germline CDR1 and CDR2: PRHDT and FYEKMQ (reference sequence). The trim removed 3 bases at V and 5 bases at J, leaving 9 bases unmatched. The CDR3 totals 16 residues. The DNA of the CDR3 is TGTGCCAGCAGCTTCGAGCGGGGGGTAGACAGAGATACGCAGTATTTT. Translated: CASSFERGVDRDTQYF. The variable domain in full, with the rest retrieved from reference TRBV13 and TRBJ2-3, is AAGVIQSPRHLIKEKRETATLKCYPIPRHDTVYWYQQGPGQDPQFLISFYEKMQSDKGSIPDRFSAQQFSDYHSELNMSSLELGDSALYFCASSFERGVDRDTQYFGPGTRLTVL.

J is TRBJ1-2 and V is TRBV6-5; D perhaps matches TRBD1 (5 bases). V was pared by 0 bases and J by 4 bases, with 15 bases between. The CDR3 has 16 residues. CDR1 is MNHEY, CDR2 SVGAGI, per germline. The CDR3 coding sequence is TGTGCCAGCAGTTACTCTTCGGGGCAGACGATCTATGGCTACACCTTC. It encodes CASSYSSGQTIYGYTF.

Points on this clone: Within the sample, other DNA sequences also encode this same CDR3. J is TRBJ2-5 and V is TRBV5-5, with D possibly TRBD1 on 7 matching bases. The CDR3 has 14 residues. Trimming shortened V by 3 bases and J by 2 bases, and 11 bases separated the two germline ends. Germline V lookup: CDR1 SGHKS, CDR2 YYEKEE (reference sequence). The CDR3, as DNA: TGTGCCAGCAGCTGGGGGGACAGACAAGAGACCCAGTACTTC. This encodes CASSWGDRQETQYF.

This chain joins TRBV29-1 and TRBJ2-1, with 11 bases that match TRBD2. Germline CDR1 and CDR2: SQVTM and ANQGSEA. This CDR3 comprises 17 residues. Unmatched junction bases numbered 12, after V lost 3 bases and J lost 5 bases. DNA for the CDR3: TGCAGCGTTGAGGGCGGGCTAGCGGGGGGACCTAACAATGAGCAGTTCTTC. Residues: CSVEGGLAGGPNNEQFF.

This chain connects TRBV4-1 to TRBJ1-1; D may be TRBD1 (6 bases). From germline, CDR1 is MGHRA and CDR2 YSYEKL. The CDR3 totals 13 residues. V was cut by 0 bases and J by 8 bases, with 10 bases left in between. As DNA, the CDR3 is TGCGCCAGCAGCCAAGATCCGGGGGGCGAAGCTTTCTTT. Translating gives CASSQDPGGEAFF.

This clone was seen a handful of times. In DNA form, the CDR3 reads TGTGCCAGCAGCGGACCCGGGACGGCCTCCTACGAGCAGTACTTC. It is translated as CASSGPGTASYEQYF. The V and J genes are TRBV7-9 and TRBJ2-7; D may be TRBD1 or TRBD2 (5 bases each). V lost 5 bases and J lost 0, with 14 bases in between. CDR1 is SEHNR and CDR2 is FQNEAQ in the germline V gene (reference sequence). This CDR3 is built from 15 residues. Using reference TRBV7-9 and TRBJ2-7 for the parts outside the CDR3, the full variable domain is DTGVSQNPRHKITKRGQNVTFRCDPISEHNRLYWYRQTLGQGPEFLTYFQNEAQLEKSRLLSDRFSAERPKGSFSTLEIQRTEQGDSAMYLCASSGPGTASYEQYFGPGTRLTVT.

J is TRBJ2-7 and V is TRBV4-1, with 11 bases identical to TRBD2. The CDR3 runs to 17 residues. V shed 1 base, J shed 3 bases, and the junction held 8 bases outside the gene matches. Looked up from germline, CDR1 is MGHRA and CDR2 is YSYEKL. The DNA of the CDR3 is TGCGCCAGCAGCCAAGGTCCGCTAGCGGGGGGCAACTACGAGCAGTACTTC. It translates to CASSQGPLAGGNYEQYF.

The chain couples TRBV6-6 to TRBJ2-2; 10 bases match TRBD2. The CDR3 contains 16 residues. V lost 3 bases, J lost 6 bases, and 7 bases stayed unmatched. Germline CDR1 reads MNHNY; CDR2 reads SVGAGI (reference sequence). The CDR3, as DNA: TGTGCCAGCAGTTATTCTTCAGCGGGGGGGCCCGGGGAGCTGTTTTTT. Protein sequence: CASSYSSAGGPGELFF.

The chain joins TRBV6-5 to TRBJ1-5; 8 nucleotides align to TRBD1. The trim removed 5 bases at V and 4 bases at J, leaving 7 bases unmatched. CDR1 is MNHEY and CDR2 is SVGAGI in the germline V gene. The CDR3 runs to 15 residues. In DNA form, the CDR3 reads TGTGCCAGCAGTCTGGGCCGACAGGGGAATCAGCCCCAGCATTTT. It encodes CASSLGRQGNQPQHF.

The rearrangement links TRBV6-5 to TRBJ1-1; D is uncertain. Germline CDR1 is MNHEY and CDR2 is SVGAGI. V lost 4 bases and J lost 8, with 17 bases in between. CDR3 length equals 14 residues. Written as DNA, the CDR3 is TGTGCCAGCAGTTCCGCCAACCTCATACCCGAAGCTTTCTTT. It specifies CASSSANLIPEAFF.

This rearrangement joins TRBV15 to TRBJ2-7; TRBD1 matches 7 bases. This CDR3 is 15 amino acids long. The germline CDR1 and CDR2 sequences are LNHNV and YYDKDF (reference sequence). With V trimmed by 1 base and J by 3 bases, 6 bases remained unmatched. In DNA form, the CDR3 reads TGTGCCACCAGCAGAGCCGTCTGGGACAGCTACGAGCAGTACTTC. This sequence encodes CATSRAVWDSYEQYF.

The chain is built from TRBV30 and TRBJ2-5, with D possibly matching TRBD1 (6 bases). CDR3 length: 13 amino acids. Trimming left V 5 bases short and J 5 bases short, with 15 bases between. Germline values: CDR1 GTSNPN, CDR2 SVGIG (reference sequence). DNA for the CDR3: TGTGCCTGGTTGGGGGTGGACAGCGAGACCCAGTACTTC. Residues: CAWLGVDSETQYF.

V is TRBV5-1 and J is TRBJ2-3; 9 bases align to TRBD2. CDR3 length: 16 amino acids. V trimming: 0 bases; J trimming: 4 bases; junction bases outside the gene matches: 6. Germline V lookup: CDR1 SGHRS, CDR2 YFSETQ. In nucleotides, the CDR3 is TGCGCCAGCAGCTTGGCTGGCGGGGGGGTTCCAGATACGCAGTATTTT. This codes for CASSLAGGGVPDTQYF. Together with reference TRBV5-1 and TRBJ2-3, the CDR3 gives the full variable domain: KAGVTQTPRYLIKTRGQQVTLSCSPISGHRSVSWYQQTPGQGLQFLFEYFSETQRNKGNFPGRFSGRQFSNSRSEMNVSTLELGDSALYLCASSLAGGGVPDTQYFGPGTRLTVL.